Listed here are 19 T cell receptor beta chains from one sample, sequenced in a study of cytomegalovirus exposure and HLA in healthy donors. PCR amplification relied on 60 Vbeta primers (plus 13 Jbeta primers). Here immunoSEQ multiplex PCR was the method, and the copy in TCRdb shows in-frame clones only, minus some. The sample lists some 96,000 clones, roughly 80% occurring once. Sequencing was carried out using PBMCs. The receptor source for this set is a female donor in good health and CMV-seronegative.

Worth noting for this clone: This CDR3 is also generated by other DNA sequences in the sample. V usage is TRBV29-1 and J usage is TRBJ1-4, with a tentative D call TRBD1 (6 bases). V was cut by 4 bases and J by 5 bases, with 20 bases left in between. CDR1 SQVTM and CDR2 ANQGSEA come from the germline V gene. This CDR3 is 16 amino acids long. CDR3 region: CSVARGVGGPNEKLFF. CDR3 coding DNA: TGCAGCGTTGCCCGGGGGGTTGGGGGGCCAAATGAAAAACTGTTTTTT.

This chain joins TRBV6-1 and TRBJ1-1; tentatively, D is TRBD1 (5 bases). CDR3 length equals 14 residues. V shed 3 bases and J shed 1 base, with 9 bases lying between them. Germline V CDR1 and CDR2: MNHNS, SASEGT. As DNA, the CDR3 is TGTGCCAGCAGTGAGAAGACAGAGAACACTGAAGCTTTCTTT. Translation gives CASSEKTENTEAFF.

The table lists this clone with a count of one. This chain's CDR3 is CASSIEDTSGAQYF. In nucleotides, the CDR3 is TGTGCCAGTAGTATAGAGGACACCTCAGGGGCCCAGTACTTC. The chain carries TRBV19 and TRBJ2-5, with D maybe TRBD1 (6 bases). Between the trimmed V and J ends, which lost 0 bases and 9 bases, there was a span of 14 bases. The CDR3 loop spans 14 amino acids. CDR1 LNHDA and CDR2 SQIVND come from the germline V gene (reference sequence).

J is TRBJ1-4 and V is TRBV30; 8 positions match TRBD1. The CDR3 contains 14 residues. J lost 9 bases, V lost 3 bases, and 9 bases had no gene match. The V gene's germline CDR1 is GTSNPN and CDR2 SVGIG (reference sequence). The CDR3 DNA sequence: TGTGCCTGGAGCGATGGACAGGGCAGGAAAAAACTGTTTTTT. Amino acids: CAWSDGQGRKKLFF.

V and J are TRBV4-1 and TRBJ2-1; 9 nucleotides align to TRBD2. Unmatched junction bases numbered 4, after V lost 4 bases and J lost 3 bases. The CDR3 is 15 amino acids. The germline gives CDR1 MGHRA, CDR2 YSYEKL. For the CDR3, the DNA is TGCGCCAGCAGCCTTAGCGGGGGAATCTACAATGAGCAGTTCTTC. Its protein product is CASSLSGGIYNEQFF.

The chain joins TRBV19 to TRBJ1-1; 10 bases are shared with TRBD1. J lost 4 bases, V lost 3 bases, and 8 bases had no gene match. Germline V gene sequence: CDR1 LNHDA, CDR2 SQIVND (reference sequence). The length of the CDR3 is 16 residues. CDR3 sequence: CASSIVPGQGTTEAFF. In nucleotides, the CDR3 is TGTGCCAGTAGTATTGTGCCGGGACAGGGGACCACTGAAGCTTTCTTT.

The rearrangement links TRBV7-9 to TRBJ2-5, with D possibly matching TRBD1 (5 bases). Germline-derived CDR1 and CDR2 are SEHNR and FQNEAQ (reference sequence). Trimming pared 1 base from V and 3 bases from J, leaving 12 bases between. The CDR3 length is 15 residues. The CDR3 reads CASSLVGSREETQYF. The CDR3 DNA is TGTGCCAGCAGCTTAGTAGGTAGCAGGGAAGAGACCCAGTACTTC.

Regarding this clone: The sample has other DNA sequences that encode this CDR3 too. The genes are TRBV7-8 and TRBJ2-1; TRBD2 might be the D (6 bases). Trimming removed 1 base from V and 7 bases from J, with 8 bases in between. The CDR3 has 13 residues. In germline, CDR1 is SGHVS, CDR2 FQNEAQ. The CDR3 DNA sequence: TGTGCCAGCAGCTTAGATCTAGCGAATGAGCAGTTCTTC. Protein sequence: CASSLDLANEQFF.

This clone was counted a single time. The chain employs TRBV7-3 and TRBJ2-5; a weak D match, TRBD1 (6 bases). The J call may not be correct, given that the DNA end is closer to TRBJ2-7. This CDR3 spans 15 amino acids. Per germline, CDR1 SGHTA and CDR2 FQGTGA. CDR3 residues: CASSLRTASMSEQYF. The DNA for the CDR3 is TGTGCCAGCAGCTTACGGACAGCCTCTATGTCCGAGCAGTACTTC.

This clone has a count of ten or more. This chain connects TRBV2 to TRBJ1-2; maybe TRBD1 (6 bases). The CDR3 runs 13 residues. V lost 4 bases and J lost 7, with 13 bases in between. CDR1 is SNHLY, CDR2 FYNNEI, per germline. Written as DNA, the CDR3 is TGTGCCAGCAGTGGAGACAGGAGTGGTGGCTACACCTTC. It translates to CASSGDRSGGYTF.

This rearrangement joins TRBV4-1 to TRBJ2-7, with 7 bases aligning to TRBD1. The CDR3 has 14 amino acids. The ends lost 6 bases at V and 0 bases at J; junction bases unmatched: 5. From germline, CDR1 is MGHRA and CDR2 YSYEKL. CDR3: CASRFGTASYEQYF. CDR3 coding DNA: TGCGCCAGCAGATTCGGGACAGCCTCCTACGAGCAGTACTTC.

The gene calls are TRBV5-4 and TRBJ1-2; weak D call: TRBD1 (6 bases). Germline CDR1 reads SGHNT; CDR2 reads YYREEE (reference sequence). V lost 1 base, J lost 2 bases, and 15 bases lay in between. The CDR3 contains 16 residues. CDR3 sequence: CASSLPTGYGNYGYTF. The CDR3 DNA reads TGTGCCAGCAGCTTGCCAACAGGGTACGGAAACTATGGCTACACCTTC.

The chain carries TRBV5-1 and TRBJ2-3; 10 positions agree with TRBD1. Per germline, CDR1 SGHRS and CDR2 YFSETQ. This CDR3 comprises 15 residues. After removal of 4 bases from V and 6 bases from J, the junction contained 8 bases not matched to a gene. CDR3 region: CASSGRQGAIDTQYF. For the CDR3, the DNA is TGCGCCAGCAGCGGTCGACAGGGGGCGATCGATACGCAGTATTTT.

V is TRBV14 and J is TRBJ2-1; no clear D gene. Germline-derived CDR1 and CDR2 are SGHDN and FVKESK. There are 12 residues in the CDR3. V lost 4 bases to trimming and J lost 11 bases, with 12 bases between them. The CDR3 loop reads CASSLLDKKQFF. For the CDR3, the DNA is TGTGCCAGCAGCCTTCTTGACAAGAAGCAGTTCTTC.

The chain has TRBV6-6 and TRBJ2-7; D call uncertain. The CDR3 runs to 14 residues. In germline, CDR1 is MNHNY, CDR2 SVGAGI (reference sequence). The ends were cut back, 0 bases at V and 1 base at J, with 7 bases in the middle. CDR3 DNA sequence: TGTGCCAGCAGTTACTCCGCAGGTTCCTACGAGCAGTACTTC. This codes for CASSYSAGSYEQYF.

CDR3 sequence: CASSKVGGDSYEQYF. CDR3 nucleotide sequence: TGTGCCAGCAGCAAGGTCGGGGGGGACTCCTACGAGCAGTACTTC. This sequence joins TRBV21-1 and TRBJ2-7; the listed D gene, TRBD2, was not tested against the DNA. TRBV21-1 is a documented pseudogene. CDR3 length: 15 amino acids.

As regards this clone: The sample carries other DNA sequences with the same CDR3. The genes are TRBV18 and TRBJ1-5; 9 bases align to TRBD1. The CDR3 covers 15 residues. V lost 6 bases to trimming and J lost 2 bases; unmatched junction nucleotides: 5. Germline CDR1 and CDR2: KGHSH and LQKENI. CDR3 sequence (DNA): TGTGCCAGCTCCCCCGACAGGGGGGGCAATCAGCCCCAGCATTTT. Amino acids: CASSPDRGGNQPQHF.

A note on this clone: The sample carries other DNA sequences with the same CDR3. V and J are TRBV9 and TRBJ1-1, with 7 bases lining up with TRBD1. The CDR3 is made up of 14 amino acids. With 3 bases clipped from V and 0 bases from J, the junction kept 2 bases outside the gene matches. Germline assignment: CDR1 SGDLS and CDR2 YYNGEE. The CDR3 loop is CASSADRVNTEAFF. The CDR3 DNA is TGTGCCAGCAGCGCAGACAGGGTGAACACTGAAGCTTTCTTT.

V and J are TRBV2 and TRBJ1-3; perhaps TRBD1 as D (6 bases). CDR1 and CDR2 (germline): SNHLY, FYNNEI. Trimming shortened V by 7 bases and J by 4 bases, and 29 bases separated the two germline ends. The CDR3 is 19 amino acids. CDR3: CASTAPGGNSGVSGNTIYF. CDR3 DNA sequence: TGTGCCAGCACTGCCCCGGGCGGAAATTCAGGGGTATCCGGAAACACCATATATTTT.